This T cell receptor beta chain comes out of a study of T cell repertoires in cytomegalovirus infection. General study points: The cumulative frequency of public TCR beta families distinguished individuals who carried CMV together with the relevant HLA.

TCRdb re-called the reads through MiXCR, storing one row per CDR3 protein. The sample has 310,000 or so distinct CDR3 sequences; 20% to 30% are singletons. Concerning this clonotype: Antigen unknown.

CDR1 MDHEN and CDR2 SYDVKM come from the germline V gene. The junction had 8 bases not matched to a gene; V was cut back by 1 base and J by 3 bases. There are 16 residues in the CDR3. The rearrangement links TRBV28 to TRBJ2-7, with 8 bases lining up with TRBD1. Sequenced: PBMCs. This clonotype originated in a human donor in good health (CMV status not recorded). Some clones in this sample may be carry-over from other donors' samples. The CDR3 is CASSLFWQGAFYEQYF. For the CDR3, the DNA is TGTGCCAGCAGTTTATTCTGGCAGGGGGCGTTCTACGAGCAGTACTTC.